Following are 29 T cell receptor beta chains from one sample sequenced in a study of cytotoxic CD8 clonotypes in ibrutinib-treated CLL. Generated by immunoSEQ multiplex PCR, the TCRdb table keeps only in-frame clones and is missing some. The data contain some 76,000 clones, around 78% of them singletons. The sample consisted of PBMCs, taken after 24 months of ibrutinib treatment. Every receptor here comes from a human donor with chronic lymphocytic leukemia.

The chain couples TRBV9 to TRBJ2-2; D is uncertain. V was trimmed by 0 bases and J by 1 base, leaving 13 bases between them. CDR1 and CDR2 (germline): SGDLS, YYNGEE. The CDR3 is 17 amino acids. The CDR3 region has the DNA TGTGCCAGCAGCGTAGAGGGATTTTGGGGGAACACCGGGGAGCTGTTTTTT. It is translated as CASSVEGFWGNTGELFF.

This clone was found a few times. The V and J genes are TRBV18 and TRBJ2-7; possibly TRBD1 for D (6 bases). CDR3 length: 14 amino acids. V was cut by 5 bases and J by 2 bases, with 13 bases left in between. Germline-derived CDR1 and CDR2 are KGHSH and LQKENI. The CDR3 protein is CASSSEAGAYEQYF. The CDR3 DNA sequence: TGTGCCAGCTCATCGGAGGCAGGGGCCTACGAGCAGTACTTC.

The V and J genes are TRBV2 and TRBJ2-7; 9 nucleotides match TRBD1. The CDR3 totals 14 residues. Germline V gene data show CDR1 as SNHLY and CDR2 as FYNNEI. V gave up 7 bases and J gave up 2 bases; unmatched junction bases: 6. CDR3 amino acids: CASNDRGLAYEQYF. The CDR3 nucleotides are TGTGCCAGCAATGACAGGGGGTTAGCCTACGAGCAGTACTTC. The complete variable domain, with remaining parts taken from reference TRBV2 and TRBJ2-7, reads EPEVTQTPSHQVTQMGQEVILRCVPISNHLYFYWYRQILGQKVEFLVSFYNNEISEKSEIFDDQFSVERPDGSNFTLKIRSTKLEDSAMYFCASNDRGLAYEQYFGPGTRLTVT.

This sequence joins TRBV30 and TRBJ1-5; TRBD1 might be the D (5 bases). Germline-derived CDR1 and CDR2 are GTSNPN and SVGIG (reference sequence). The germline V and J ends were trimmed by 4 bases and 4 bases, with 17 bases remaining between them. CDR3 size: 15 residues. The CDR3, as DNA: TGTGCCTGGAAAGGGGACCCGCCTAGGAATCAGCCCCAGCATTTT. Encoded protein: CAWKGDPPRNQPQHF.

This chain joins TRBV27 and TRBJ2-1, with D unclear. CDR1 and CDR2 (germline): MNHEY, SMNVEV (reference sequence). Trimming cost V 7 bases and J 5 bases, with 6 bases left between them. This CDR3 is 11 amino acids long. The CDR3 loop is CASIWNNEQFF. The CDR3 DNA follows: TGTGCCAGCATATGGAACAATGAGCAGTTCTTC.

This rearrangement joins TRBV5-4 to TRBJ2-5; D may be TRBD2 (7 bases). The V and J ends lost 9 bases and 3 bases respectively, with 24 bases between them. Germline assignment: CDR1 SGHNT and CDR2 YYREEE (reference sequence). The CDR3 has 16 residues. Written as DNA, the CDR3 is TGTGCCATCCAGAGGGGGGGGCAGGGAGTTGAAGAGACCCAGTACTTC. Its translation: CAIQRGGQGVEETQYF.

This chain links TRBV7-6 with TRBJ2-3; TRBD2 is a possible D gene (7 bases). Germline assignment: CDR1 SGHVS and CDR2 FNYEAQ. The length of the CDR3 is 16 residues. V lost 2 bases and J 3 bases, leaving 15 bases between the germline ends. Written as DNA, the CDR3 is TGTGCCAGCAGCTTAAAGGGGGGGGGCGAAACAGATACGCAGTATTTT. Translation gives CASSLKGGGETDTQYF.

The chain has TRBV5-1 and TRBJ2-3; D is possibly TRBD1 or TRBD2 (5 bases each). V was trimmed by 4 bases and J by 2 bases, leaving 17 bases between them. The CDR3 length is 16 residues. Germline loops: CDR1 SGHRS, CDR2 YFSETQ. This chain's CDR3 is CASSRLGARNTDTQYF. Here the CDR3 DNA reads TGCGCCAGCAGCCGCCTCGGGGCGAGGAACACAGATACGCAGTATTTT.

This clone occurred a few times. The gene calls are TRBV28 and TRBJ2-1; 7 bases fit TRBD1. V was clipped by 6 bases and J by 8 bases; unmatched bases: 13. This CDR3 spans 15 amino acids. Germline values: CDR1 MDHEN, CDR2 SYDVKM. For the CDR3, the DNA is TGTGCCAGCAGCCGACCGGGACAGAAGGGCGATGAGCAGTTCTTC. It yields the protein CASSRPGQKGDEQFF.

This chain links TRBV30 with TRBJ1-5; D is possibly TRBD1 (5 bases). This CDR3 is 14 amino acids long. Trimming took off 1 base at V and 0 bases at J, with 7 bases between the two ends. Per germline, CDR1 GTSNPN and CDR2 SVGIG (reference sequence). CDR3 sequence (DNA): TGTGCCTGGAGTGGACAGTATAGCAATCAGCCCCAGCATTTT. It is translated as CAWSGQYSNQPQHF.

The V and J genes are TRBV6-6 and TRBJ1-1; 7 nucleotides align to TRBD1. After removal of 0 bases from V and 3 bases from J, the junction contained 4 bases not matched to a gene. Germline V CDR1 and CDR2: MNHNY, SVGAGI (reference sequence). This CDR3 has 15 residues. The chain's CDR3 is CASSYSPGGDTEAFF. DNA for the CDR3: TGTGCCAGCAGTTACTCTCCAGGGGGGGACACTGAAGCTTTCTTT.

V is TRBV9 and J is TRBJ2-2; D remains unclear. CDR1 is SGDLS and CDR2 is YYNGEE in the germline V gene. The CDR3 runs to 13 residues. Trimming left V 3 bases short and J 8 bases short, with 11 bases between. The CDR3 bases are TGTGCCAGCAGCGATTCTTTCGTAGGGGAGCTGTTTTTT. Protein: CASSDSFVGELFF. Together with reference TRBV9 and TRBJ2-2, the CDR3 gives the full variable domain: DSGVTQTPKHLITATGQRVTLRCSPRSGDLSVYWYQQSLDQGLQFLIQYYNGEERAKGNILERFSAQQFPDLHSELNLSSLELGDSALYFCASSDSFVGELFFGEGSRLTVL.

The chain recombines TRBV5-4 with TRBJ2-6, with 10 bases lining up with TRBD1. Germline V gene sequence: CDR1 SGHNT, CDR2 YYREEE (reference sequence). This CDR3 region has 17 residues. J gave up 1 base and V 4 bases, and 5 bases lay outside the gene matches. The CDR3 nucleotides are TGTGCCAGCAGCGTCCGGGACAGGGGATCTGGGGCCAACGTCCTGACTTTC. This sequence encodes CASSVRDRGSGANVLTF.

This clone was observed a single time. The J gene is TRBJ2-7, the V gene TRBV7-6, with 9 bases matching TRBD1. Germline V lookup: CDR1 SGHVS, CDR2 FNYEAQ. The V segment lost 5 bases and the J segment 3 bases; nucleotides outside the gene matches: 2. This CDR3 comprises 13 residues. CDR3 sequence: CASSMDRGYEQYF. CDR3 sequence (DNA): TGTGCCAGCAGCATGGACAGGGGCTACGAGCAGTACTTC.

Of note for this clone: Other DNA sequences in this sample translate to the same CDR3. V gene TRBV18 combines with J gene TRBJ1-2, with TRBD1 matching 8 bases. The ends lost 3 bases at V and 5 bases at J; junction bases unmatched: 2. CDR1 and CDR2 (germline): KGHSH, LQKENI. CDR3 length: 13 amino acids. CDR3 nucleotide sequence: TGTGCCAGCTCACCGGACAGGGTTTATGGCTACACCTTC. Translated: CASSPDRVYGYTF.

This CDR3 is CASSLDPIGKQFF. The CDR3 DNA follows: TGTGCCAGCAGCTTAGACCCGATAGGTAAGCAGTTCTTC. V is TRBV7-9 and J is TRBJ2-1; D remains ambiguous. The CDR3 loop spans 13 amino acids. The V and J ends lost 1 base and 11 bases respectively, with 12 bases between them. Germline CDR1 and CDR2: SEHNR and FQNEAQ (reference sequence).

V gene TRBV7-6 combines with J gene TRBJ1-3; weak D call: TRBD1 (5 bases). CDR1 SGHVS and CDR2 FNYEAQ come from the germline V gene. V shed 5 bases and J shed 4 bases, with 12 bases lying between them. CDR3 length: 14 residues. Here the CDR3 DNA reads TGTGCCAGCAGCCATAGGGGCTTCGGAAACACCATATATTTT. It codes for CASSHRGFGNTIYF.

The V gene is TRBV7-6, the J gene TRBJ2-2; 8 bases map to TRBD1. The CDR3 extends over 17 amino acids. From germline, CDR1 is SGHVS and CDR2 FNYEAQ. V shed 6 bases, J shed 0 bases, and the junction held 9 bases outside the gene matches. The CDR3 region has the DNA TGTGCCAGCAGGGACAGGGCAAGTTTCGCGAACACCGGGGAGCTGTTTTTT. This translates into CASRDRASFANTGELFF.

The rearrangement uses TRBV18 and TRBJ1-2; 8 bases fit TRBD1. From germline, CDR1 is KGHSH and CDR2 LQKENI. J lost 4 bases, V lost 3 bases, and 7 bases had no gene match. The CDR3 covers 15 residues. CDR3 sequence: CASSPRGQGRYGYTF. As DNA, the CDR3 is TGTGCCAGCTCACCGAGAGGACAGGGACGCTATGGCTACACCTTC.

The gene calls are TRBV28 and TRBJ2-5; 10 bases match TRBD1. The germline gives CDR1 MDHEN, CDR2 SYDVKM. This CDR3 comprises 16 residues. V dropped 4 bases and J dropped 5; count of bases not matched to a gene: 10. This CDR3 reads CASSSPRGQGGETQYF. CDR3 nucleotide sequence: TGTGCCAGCAGTTCCCCCCGCGGACAGGGGGGGGAGACCCAGTACTTC.

The chain combines TRBV5-6 with TRBJ2-2; 13 bases fit TRBD2. Germline CDR1 is SGHDT and CDR2 is YYEEEE. CDR3 length equals 16 residues. V shed 7 bases, J shed 6 bases, and the junction held 9 bases outside the gene matches. The CDR3 reads CASSRLAGGGAGELFF. CDR3 nucleotide sequence: TGTGCCAGCTCCAGACTAGCGGGAGGCGGGGCCGGGGAGCTGTTTTTT.

This clone was detected only a few times. V and J are TRBV7-9 and TRBJ1-1, with D unclear. This CDR3 region has 15 residues. V lost 3 bases and J 1 base, leaving 12 bases between the germline ends. The V gene's germline CDR1 is SEHNR and CDR2 FQNEAQ (reference sequence). CDR3 in amino acids: CASSLVSSTNTEAFF. The CDR3 nucleotides read TGTGCCAGCAGCTTGGTTTCATCTACGAACACTGAAGCTTTCTTT.

The CDR3 here is CASSLGGMKVPYEQYF. CDR3 coding DNA: TGTGCCAGCAGCTTGGGGGGGATGAAGGTCCCCTACGAGCAGTACTTC. The genes are TRBV5-5 and TRBJ2-7; D could derive from TRBD1 or TRBD2 (5 bases each). The germline V and J ends were trimmed by 0 bases and 2 bases, with 15 bases remaining between them. This CDR3 region has 16 residues. Germline assignment: CDR1 SGHKS and CDR2 YYEKEE (reference sequence).

The rearrangement joins TRBV9 to TRBJ2-3; the D is unclear. Germline lookup yields CDR1 SGDLS and CDR2 YYNGEE. The CDR3 covers 14 residues. Trimming left V 0 bases short and J 2 bases short, with 7 bases between. The CDR3 protein is CASSVERFTDTQYF. CDR3 sequence (DNA): TGTGCCAGCAGCGTAGAACGGTTCACAGATACGCAGTATTTT.

The chain recombines TRBV4-1 with TRBJ1-5; D not certain. V dropped 0 bases and J dropped 3 bases, with 6 bases sitting between them. The germline CDR1 and CDR2 sequences are MGHRA and YSYEKL. The CDR3 has 14 residues. The CDR3 region has the DNA TGCGCCAGCAGCCAAGATCTACTCAATCAGCCCCAGCATTTT. Translating gives CASSQDLLNQPQHF.

This clone was seen more than once but under ten times. The CDR3 is CASSWGGTGPLNSYEQYF. The CDR3 nucleotides are TGCGCCAGCAGCTGGGGCGGGACCGGCCCCTTAAACTCCTACGAGCAGTACTTC. The V call is TRBV5-1, the J call TRBJ2-7; TRBD2 is a possible D gene (6 bases). The germline V gene encodes CDR1 SGHRS and CDR2 YFSETQ. The V and J ends lost 3 bases and 0 bases respectively, with 22 bases between them. This CDR3 region has 18 residues.

The chain joins TRBV29-1 to TRBJ2-1; 14 bases fit TRBD2. Looked up from germline, CDR1 is SQVTM and CDR2 is ANQGSEA. V dropped 6 bases and J dropped 9; count of bases not matched to a gene: 10. CDR3 length equals 15 residues. CDR3 loop: CSVPRGLAGVSEQFF. CDR3 coding DNA: TGCAGCGTCCCCCGGGGACTAGCGGGAGTGAGTGAGCAGTTCTTC.

The CDR3: CASSRDAPGEQFF. As DNA, the CDR3 is TGTGCCAGTAGTAGGGACGCCCCAGGGGAGCAGTTCTTC. This chain uses TRBV19 with TRBJ2-1; TRBD1 or TRBD2 may be the D gene (5 bases each). Germline CDR1 is LNHDA and CDR2 is SQIVND (reference sequence). Trimming pared 4 bases from V and 10 bases from J, leaving 14 bases between. The CDR3 sequence is 13 residues long.

The rearrangement uses TRBV2 and TRBJ2-1; 10 positions agree with TRBD2. In germline, CDR1 is SNHLY, CDR2 FYNNEI. The CDR3 has 14 amino acids. J gave up 8 bases and V 7 bases, and 8 bases lay outside the gene matches. The CDR3 loop is CASKKREGIDEQFF. CDR3 DNA sequence: TGTGCCAGCAAAAAGCGGGAGGGGATCGATGAGCAGTTCTTC.